Listed here is a single TCR beta chain. Original methodology: Estimated nucleated cell counts came from reference gene primer amplification. Libraries were prepared by immunoSEQ multiplex PCR; TCRdb keeps only in-frame clonotypes and omits some of them. The V and J calls and clone size are taken from that table; D and trimming were inferred from the DNA. The repertoire holds hundreds of thousands of clones, with approximately 82% as singletons. Participants, about 18 to 90 years old, spanned some 23 US areas. Clinical history as reported by participants underpinned cohort assignment. CDR1 and CDR2 from the germline V gene are SEHNR and FQNEAQ (reference sequence). The CDR3 length is 13 residues. V dropped 7 bases and J dropped 2 bases, with 12 bases sitting between them. This sample stems from a study of blood T cell repertoires in COVID-19.

The source material was PBMCs or T cells enriched from blood (not recorded which). This TCR was recovered from a man between 40 and 49 years old who had been exposed to COVID-19. This sequence joins TRBV7-9 and TRBJ2-7; D is possibly TRBD2 (5 bases). CDR3 in amino acids: CASKNSGTYEQYF. The CDR3 region has the DNA TGTGCCAGCAAGAACAGCGGAACCTACGAGCAGTACTTC.